This T cell receptor beta chain was found in a study of blood T cell repertoires in COVID-19. Overall study context: The origin of the acute and convalescent COVID-19 samples was the United States, Italy and Spain. PBMCs, B-cell-depleted T cells, or T cells were the source of the cDNA or gDNA that made up the material.

In the original workflow: Scientists estimated how many nucleated cells there were by amplifying reference gene primers. The data were produced by immunoSEQ multiplex PCR, yet TCRdb's version contains in-frame clones alone and is incomplete. V and J calls and clone size are those listed in that table; D and trimming were worked out from the DNA. The sample carries tens of thousands of clones, 82% recorded once. This CDR3 comprises 18 residues. The ends lost 2 bases at V and 12 bases at J; junction bases unmatched: 21. Germline loops: CDR1 MDHEN, CDR2 SYDVKM. Seattle patients were enrolled during active infection and followed longitudinally.

V usage is TRBV28 and J usage is TRBJ2-1, with 8 bases matching TRBD2. This clonotype was sampled from a man older than 75 with COVID-19, enrolled during active disease. The sample was peripheral blood. The CDR3 reads CASSLPATERGSGMAQFF. CDR3 bases: TGTGCCAGCAGTTTACCTGCGACCGAGCGGGGGTCTGGAATGGCGCAGTTCTTC.